Here is one T cell receptor (beta chain) with its context. A junction boundary mismatches the germline segment, possibly from a read error. This sample's RNA came from whole unsorted tissue. The entry originates in a study of tumor and adjacent non-tumor tissue in lung cancer. In germline, CDR1 is DFQATT, CDR2 SNEGSKA (reference sequence). This CDR3 region has 14 residues. The library came from three nested PCR rounds adapted from ARM-PCR protocols. TCRdb re-called the multiplex PCR reads with MiXCR, one entry per CDR3 protein. The sample carries about 200,000 distinct CDR3 sequences, around 71% recorded once.

The receptor was derived from a man aged 60 to 75 with non-small cell lung cancer. The sequencing sample was made of lung tumor tissue. This chain connects TRBV20-1 to TRBJ2-5; 7 bases agree with TRBD2. The CDR3 coding sequence is TGCAGTGTTAGAGGAAGGACTAGAGAAGAGACCCAGTACTTC. This gives the protein CSVRGRTREETQYF.